Each of the 12 T cell receptor beta chains below was sequenced from the same sample in a study of shared clonotypes between healthy human individuals. The data were produced by immunoSEQ multiplex PCR, yet TCRdb's version contains in-frame clones alone and is incomplete. Of 2,100,000 or so clones listed, nearly 97% are singletons. The specimen sequenced was naive CD4+ T cells sorted from blood. As to subset: CD45RA+ positively selected. The receptors originated from a man aged 18 to 29 in good health.

The chain uses TRBV6-5 and TRBJ1-1, with a weak D call TRBD1 (6 bases). The CDR3 contains 12 residues. Germline V gene sequence: CDR1 MNHEY, CDR2 SVGAGI. The V gene lost 4 bases and the J gene lost 10 bases, with 13 bases spanning the gap. The CDR3 sequence is CASSFTGRAAFF. Written as DNA, the CDR3 is TGTGCCAGCAGTTTCACAGGGCGTGCAGCTTTCTTT.

As to this clone: The same CDR3 also results from other DNA sequences found in this sample. The chain recombines TRBV5-1 with TRBJ2-1, with 9 positions matching TRBD1. This CDR3 spans 13 amino acids. Germline-derived CDR1 and CDR2 are SGHRS and YFSETQ. Trimming took 7 bases from V and 7 from J; bases not matched to a gene: 6. CDR3 amino acids: CASSLGQGNEQFF. The CDR3, as DNA: TGCGCCAGCTCCCTAGGACAGGGGAATGAGCAGTTCTTC.

This clone was seen once. V gene TRBV2 combines with J gene TRBJ1-4; TRBD1 agrees at 7 bases. Germline lookup yields CDR1 SNHLY and CDR2 FYNNEI. The V gene end was trimmed by 6 bases and the J gene end by 5 bases; junction bases not matched to a gene: 3. The length of the CDR3 is 13 residues. CDR3 in amino acids: CASRTGRNEKLFF. CDR3 nucleotide sequence: TGTGCCAGCAGGACAGGGCGGAATGAAAAACTGTTTTTT. The variable domain in full, completed from reference TRBV2 and TRBJ1-4, reads EPEVTQTPSHQVTQMGQEVILRCVPISNHLYFYWYRQILGQKVEFLVSFYNNEISEKSEIFDDQFSVERPDGSNFTLKIRSTKLEDSAMYFCASRTGRNEKLFFGSGTQLSVL.

This clone was recorded once. The genes are TRBV9 and TRBJ1-2; D ambiguous. The CDR3 is 16 amino acids. Per germline, CDR1 SGDLS and CDR2 YYNGEE. V lost 0 bases and J 4 bases, leaving 16 bases between the germline ends. The CDR3 reads CASSVGAGEKGYGYTF. CDR3 coding DNA: TGTGCCAGCAGCGTAGGGGCAGGTGAAAAGGGCTATGGCTACACCTTC. The full variable domain, its missing parts supplied by reference TRBV9 and TRBJ1-2, is DSGVTQTPKHLITATGQRVTLRCSPRSGDLSVYWYQQSLDQGLQFLIQYYNGEERAKGNILERFSAQQFPDLHSELNLSSLELGDSALYFCASSVGAGEKGYGYTFGSGTRLTVV.

V usage is TRBV5-1 and J usage is TRBJ2-2; 8 bases line up with TRBD1. CDR3 size: 15 residues. Germline CDR1 SGHRS, CDR2 YFSETQ. The V gene end was trimmed by 6 bases and the J gene end by 2 bases; junction bases not matched to a gene: 6. The CDR3 loop reads CASNYDRGNTGELFF. CDR3 coding DNA: TGCGCCAGCAATTATGACAGGGGAAACACCGGGGAGCTGTTTTTT.

The chain carries TRBV7-2 and TRBJ2-5; D is perhaps TRBD2 (6 bases). V dropped 1 base and J dropped 2 bases, with 17 bases sitting between them. The germline V gene encodes CDR1 SGHTA and CDR2 FQGNSA. This CDR3 is built from 17 residues. CDR3 residues: CASSLVELGLLQETQYF. DNA of the CDR3: TGTGCCAGCAGCTTAGTAGAGCTGGGACTCCTACAAGAGACCCAGTACTTC.

The chain combines TRBV5-1 with TRBJ2-1; 7 bases fit TRBD2. Losses at the gene ends were 1 base for V and 9 bases for J; bases not matched to a gene: 7. The germline CDR1 and CDR2 sequences are SGHRS and YFSETQ. The CDR3 runs to 14 residues. The CDR3 here is CASSLPGLEAEQFF. The CDR3 coding sequence is TGCGCCAGCAGCTTGCCCGGACTAGAGGCTGAGCAGTTCTTC.

CDR3 sequence reads: CASSLDMNSNQPQHF. CDR3 nucleotide sequence: TGTGCCAGCAGTCTGGACATGAATAGCAATCAGCCCCAGCATTTT. The V and J genes are TRBV6-4 and TRBJ1-5; weak D call: TRBD1 (5 bases). V was clipped by 5 bases and J by 0 bases, with 11 bases between them. The CDR3 loop spans 15 amino acids. Germline V gene lookup returns CDR1 MRHNA and CDR2 SNTAGT.

For this clone: At the DNA level, this CDR3 is encoded by other sequences in the same sample as well. The V and J genes are TRBV6-1 and TRBJ1-3, with 8 bases matching TRBD1. V lost 6 bases and J lost 4; bases outside the gene matches: 5. Germline V gene lookup returns CDR1 MNHNS and CDR2 SASEGT. This CDR3 is 14 amino acids long. The CDR3 is CASSPDRAGNTIYF. DNA for the CDR3: TGTGCCAGCAGCCCGGACAGGGCGGGAAACACCATATATTTT.

The genes are TRBV18 and TRBJ1-5; the D is unclear. Germline V gene sequence: CDR1 KGHSH, CDR2 LQKENI. Trimming pared 2 bases from V and 7 bases from J, leaving 9 bases between. The CDR3 has 13 residues. CDR3 DNA: TGTGCCAGCTCACCAGGGGAGAAGCAGCCCCAGCATTTT. Translating it yields CASSPGEKQPQHF.

This chain joins TRBV7-9 and TRBJ2-3; tentatively, D is TRBD1 (6 bases). Trimming removed 3 bases at V and 3 bases at J, with 10 bases between. The germline V gene encodes CDR1 SEHNR and CDR2 FQNEAQ (reference sequence). The CDR3 contains 14 residues. CDR3 amino acids: CASSFNRDTDTQYF. The CDR3 DNA is TGTGCCAGCAGCTTCAACAGGGATACAGATACGCAGTATTTT.

The chain carries TRBV4-3 and TRBJ2-6, with D perhaps matching TRBD2 (7 bases). Trimming stripped 3 bases from V and 0 bases from J, with 15 bases between. Germline values: CDR1 LGHNA, CDR2 YSLEER. The CDR3 is 18 amino acids. For the CDR3, the DNA is TGCGCCAGCAGCCACCGAGGGGGGGAACACTCTGGGGCCAACGTCCTGACTTTC. Amino acid sequence: CASSHRGGEHSGANVLTF.